A selection of T cell receptor beta chains follows, all from one sample in a study of T cell repertoires in cytomegalovirus infection. From the reads, TCRdb called clonotypes with MiXCR, one entry per CDR3 protein. The profile covers nearly 650,000 distinct CDR3 sequences, with about 24% appearing a single time and 6.5% to 10% taken by the ten largest. The sequenced sample consisted of CD8+ T cells from PBMCs. The receptors were sampled from a human donor in good health (CMV status not recorded). Some clones in this sample may be carry-over from other donors' samples. CDR3s include the opening cysteine and the closing phenylalanine or tryptophan. The D gene is left open where the match is weak. Only some rows state a clone size, as once, few, many or a class for expanded clones.

j_call d_call v_call clone_size cdr3_aa cdr3_nt
TRBJ1-1 - TRBV6-8 few CASSYAGTGTEAFF TGTGCCAGCAGTTACGCTGGGACCGGCACTGAAGCTTTCTTT
TRBJ1-4 - TRBV25-1 many CASSPWDGNEKLFF TGTGCCAGCAGTCCGTGGGACGGAAATGAAAAACTGTTTTTT
TRBJ2-1 - TRBV6-8 - CASKIDGTYNEQFF TGTGCCAGCAAGATCGACGGAACCTACAATGAGCAGTTCTTC
TRBJ1-1 - TRBV20-1 - CSARPLGRTEAFF TGCAGTGCTAGGCCCCTAGGTAGGACTGAAGCTTTCTTT
TRBJ2-3 - TRBV6-6 - CASSVQGGGTDTQYF TGTGCCAGCAGTGTTCAAGGGGGGGGGACAGATACGCAGTATTTT
TRBJ2-5 TRBD2 TRBV6-2/TRBV6-3 few CASSYSKFGSSGGAQETQYF TGTGCCAGCAGTTACTCGAAATTTGGGTCTAGCGGGGGGGCCCAAGAGACCCAGTACTTC
TRBJ2-2 - TRBV2 - CVSTHPEGGNTGELFF TGTGTCAGCACTCACCCGGAGGGGGGGAACACCGGGGAGCTGTTTTTT
TRBJ1-2 TRBD1 TRBV4-3 many CASSQGTGGTYGYTF TGCGCCAGCAGCCAAGGGACAGGGGGGACCTATGGCTACACCTTC
TRBJ1-5 - TRBV7-8 many CASSLDRFSNQPQHF TGTGCCAGCAGCCTCGACAGATTTAGCAATCAGCCCCAGCATTTT
TRBJ2-2 TRBD2 TRBV7-6 - CASSVEPGGLANTGELFF TGTGCCAGCAGCGTAGAACCAGGGGGACTAGCCAACACCGGGGAGCTGTTTTTT
TRBJ2-5 - TRBV13 few CASSSTAEETQYF TGTGCCAGCAGCTCGACTGCCGAGGAGACCCAGTACTTC
TRBJ2-1 - TRBV7-2 many CASSRRQYNEQFF TGTGCCAGCAGCCGAAGACAGTACAATGAGCAGTTCTTC
TRBJ1-1 - TRBV29-1 - CSVELGRHEAFF TGCAGCGTTGAATTAGGAAGGCATGAAGCTTTCTTT
TRBJ1-1 TRBD1 TRBV14 - CASSQVVQGARGLNTEAFF TGTGCCAGCAGCCAAGTTGTACAGGGGGCGCGAGGATTGAACACTGAAGCTTTCTTT
TRBJ1-2 - TRBV28 many CASSATGALGYGYTF TGTGCCAGCAGTGCTACCGGGGCCCTGGGGTATGGCTACACCTTC
TRBJ2-1 TRBD2 TRBV19 few CASSIGGGAYNEQFF TGTGCCAGTAGTATAGGGGGGGGGGCCTACAATGAGCAGTTCTTC
TRBJ2-5 TRBD1 TRBV6-1 - CASSEGQVPVQETQYF TGTGCCAGCAGTGAGGGACAGGTACCAGTACAAGAGACCCAGTACTTC
TRBJ2-5 - TRBV12-3/TRBV12-4 many CASSLQLYQETQYF TGTGCCAGCAGTTTGCAACTGTACCAAGAGACCCAGTACTTC
TRBJ2-1 TRBD2 TRBV5-1 few CASSLTGGPQYNEQFF TGCGCCAGCAGCTTGACGGGGGGGCCCCAGTACAATGAGCAGTTCTTC
TRBJ1-5 - TRBV28 few CASTPGTDSNQPQHF TGTGCCAGCACCCCGGGGACGGATAGCAATCAGCCCCAGCATTTT
TRBJ2-2 - TRBV20-1 - CSASQVDTGELFF TGCAGTGCTAGCCAGGTGGACACCGGGGAGCTGTTTTTT
TRBJ2-5 - TRBV13 few CASSSRSSKTQYF TGTGCCAGCAGCTCCAGGTCGTCCAAGACCCAGTACTTC